The 22 T cell receptor beta chains given below trace back to one sample, sequenced in a study of vaccination and CD4 T cells after COVID-19. Their target antigens are unknown. Sequence data for DNA of cultured CD4+ T cells were generated by the Oncomine TCR Beta short-read assay. TCRdb fed the PCR reads into MiXCR, producing one record per CDR3 protein. The sample lists 14,000 to 15,000 distinct CDR3 sequences, around 48% seen once, with 11% to 15% in the top ten. Stated treatment: 10-day PBMC culture with coronavirus spike peptide pools or control peptides (ViraFEST assay). The sample taken for sequencing was CD4+ T cells from blood, cultured in vitro. These TCRs come from a human donor who had recovered from COVID-19.

There are a few counts of this clonotype. V and J are TRBV7-2 and TRBJ2-6; D remains ambiguous. Looked up from germline, CDR1 is SGHTA and CDR2 is FQGNSA. The CDR3 spans 16 residues. The V gene lost 0 bases and the J gene lost 1 base, with 7 bases spanning the gap. The CDR3 sequence: CASSLAWKSGANVLTF. CDR3 sequence (DNA): TGTGCCAGCAGCTTAGCTTGGAAGTCTGGGGCCAACGTCCTGACTTTC. Full variable domain (outside the CDR3, taken from reference TRBV7-2 and TRBJ2-6): GAGVSQSPSNKVTEKGKDVELRCDPISGHTALYWYRQSLGQGLEFLIYFQGNSAPDKSGLPSDRFSAERTGGSVSTLTIQRTQQEDSAVYLCASSLAWKSGANVLTFGAGSRLTVL.

The rearrangement links TRBV12-3 or TRBV12-4 to TRBJ2-2, with TRBD2 matching 7 bases. The CDR3 contains 17 residues. With V trimmed by 8 bases and J by 0 bases, 12 bases remained unmatched. This CDR3 is CASYGGWRETNTGELFF. Written as DNA, the CDR3 is TGTGCCAGCTATGGGGGGTGGCGGGAGACGAACACCGGGGAGCTGTTTTTT.

V and J are TRBV3-1 and TRBJ1-5; TRBD1 might be the D (6 bases). The germline CDR1 and CDR2 sequences are LGHDT and YNNKEL (reference sequence). The V and J ends lost 4 bases and 0 bases respectively, with 13 bases between them. This CDR3 is built from 16 residues. The CDR3 protein is CASSPGTPYSNQPQHF. DNA for the CDR3: TGTGCCAGCAGCCCCGGGACACCTTATAGCAATCAGCCCCAGCATTTT.

V usage is TRBV19 and J usage is TRBJ1-2, with a weak D call TRBD1 (6 bases). From germline, CDR1 is LNHDA and CDR2 SQIVND (reference sequence). The CDR3 totals 14 residues. Trimming shortened V by 5 bases and J by 4 bases, and 14 bases separated the two germline ends. The CDR3 loop is CASSSTGNPYGYTF. The CDR3 DNA follows: TGTGCCAGTAGTTCCACAGGGAATCCCTATGGCTACACCTTC.

The chain links TRBV5-1 to TRBJ2-5, with a weak D call TRBD2 (5 bases). The CDR3 has 13 amino acids. Germline V lookup: CDR1 SGHRS, CDR2 YFSETQ. The V end lost 7 bases, the J end lost 2 bases, and 12 bases lay between the germline ends. Here the CDR3 reads CASATGSQETQYF. CDR3 nucleotide sequence: TGCGCCAGCGCTACGGGGAGTCAAGAGACCCAGTACTTC.

The rearrangement joins TRBV6-1 to TRBJ1-1; 8 bases match TRBD1. Germline lookup yields CDR1 MNHNS and CDR2 SASEGT. The CDR3 loop spans 13 amino acids. The J segment lost 2 bases and the V segment lost 10 bases, leaving 6 bases of the junction unmatched. CDR3 region: CAIRQGHNTEAFF. In nucleotides, the CDR3 is TGTGCCATCCGACAGGGGCATAACACTGAAGCTTTCTTT.

The chain carries TRBV20-1 and TRBJ2-2; no clear D. Trimming stripped 3 bases from V and 8 bases from J, with 10 bases between. Looked up from germline, CDR1 is DFQATT and CDR2 is SNEGSKA (reference sequence). The CDR3 contains 12 residues. Written as DNA, the CDR3 is TGCAGTGCTAGTCCCGCGAGGGGGGAGCTGTTTTTT. Translation: CSASPARGELFF.

This clonotype was found a few times. V is TRBV6-1 and J is TRBJ1-2, with D perhaps matching TRBD1 (6 bases). CDR3 size: 14 residues. Trimming removed 5 bases from V and 7 bases from J, with 17 bases in between. Germline V CDR1 and CDR2: MNHNS, SASEGT. DNA for the CDR3: TGTGCCAGCAGTCCGCGCGGGGGGCTAAGTGGCTACACCTTC. Translated, it gives CASSPRGGLSGYTF.

This clonotype has only a few counts. The chain combines TRBV20-1 with TRBJ1-2, with 7 bases fitting TRBD1. This CDR3 comprises 11 residues. The ends lost 6 bases at V and 7 bases at J; junction bases unmatched: 5. CDR1 and CDR2 from the germline V gene are DFQATT and SNEGSKA (reference sequence). The CDR3 nucleotides read TGCAGTGCCATGACAGGGCTTGGCTACACCTTC. Protein: CSAMTGLGYTF.

The CDR3 reads CASSLGRGYTEAFF. The CDR3 nucleotides read TGTGCCAGCAGCTTAGGTAGAGGTTACACTGAAGCTTTCTTT. The chain is built from TRBV11-1 and TRBJ1-1; D is undetermined. Germline CDR1 and CDR2: SGHAT and FQDESV (reference sequence). This CDR3 has 14 residues. The V and J ends lost 1 base and 3 bases respectively, with 9 bases between them. Full variable domain (missing parts from reference TRBV11-1 and TRBJ1-1): EAEVAQSPRYKITEKSQAVAFWCDPISGHATLYWYRQILGQGPELLVQFQDESVVDDSQLPKDRFSAERLKGVDSTLKIQPAELGDSAMYLCASSLGRGYTEAFFGQGTRLTVV.

The chain joins TRBV6-2 or TRBV6-3 to TRBJ1-2, with 7 bases that match TRBD1. V trimming: 8 bases; J trimming: 8 bases; junction bases outside the gene matches: 5. Per the germline V gene, CDR1 is MNHEY and CDR2 is SVGEGT. This CDR3 has 11 residues. The CDR3 region is CASQTGDGYTF. CDR3 bases: TGTGCCAGCCAAACAGGGGACGGCTACACCTTC.

The rearrangement links TRBV9 to TRBJ2-1, with TRBD1 matching over 7 bases. The CDR3 extends over 15 amino acids. The V segment lost 4 bases and the J segment 3 bases; nucleotides outside the gene matches: 7. The germline gives CDR1 SGDLS, CDR2 YYNGEE. The chain's CDR3 is CASSLTGTDYNEQFF. CDR3 in DNA: TGTGCCAGCAGCTTGACCGGGACAGACTACAATGAGCAGTTCTTC.

This chain uses TRBV6-4 with TRBJ2-1; possibly TRBD2 for D (5 bases). Trimming took 6 bases from V and 7 from J, leaving 19 bases between them. CDR3 length: 15 residues. Germline values: CDR1 MRHNA, CDR2 SNTAGT. The CDR3 DNA reads TGTGCCAGCAGCCCCTGGGAATCCCCGGGGAATGAGCAGTTCTTC. It specifies CASSPWESPGNEQFF.

V usage is TRBV27 and J usage is TRBJ1-6; 10 bases fit TRBD1. There are 15 residues in the CDR3. Unmatched junction bases numbered 5, after V lost 3 bases and J lost 9 bases. Germline CDR1 reads MNHEY; CDR2 reads SMNVEV (reference sequence). The CDR3 spells CASSFGTGDRSPLHF. DNA for the CDR3: TGTGCCAGCAGTTTCGGGACAGGGGATCGTTCACCCCTCCACTTT.

This clonotype was picked up a small number of times. The rearrangement joins TRBV27 to TRBJ1-2; the D is unclear. Germline lookup yields CDR1 MNHEY and CDR2 SMNVEV (reference sequence). The V gene lost 8 bases and the J gene lost 4 bases, with 14 bases spanning the gap. The CDR3 has 13 residues. Here the CDR3 DNA reads TGTGCCAGCGGGCCAATGGGGAGCTATGGCTACACCTTC. It codes for CASGPMGSYGYTF.

J is TRBJ2-1 and V is TRBV20-1; 10 bases are a match to TRBD2. The J segment lost 10 bases and the V segment lost 6 bases, leaving 12 bases of the junction unmatched. CDR1 and CDR2 (germline): DFQATT, SNEGSKA (reference sequence). The CDR3 has 14 residues. CDR3 sequence: CSAETSGPLGEQFF. CDR3 nucleotides: TGCAGTGCCGAGACTAGCGGGCCTCTTGGGGAGCAGTTCTTC.

The V call is TRBV5-1, the J call TRBJ2-1; maybe TRBD2 (5 bases). V lost 7 bases and J lost 2, with 16 bases in between. This CDR3 spans 15 amino acids. Germline V gene lookup returns CDR1 SGHRS and CDR2 YFSETQ. CDR3 amino acids: CASALAIATYNEQFF. The DNA for the CDR3 is TGCGCCAGCGCACTTGCTATAGCGACCTACAATGAGCAGTTCTTC.

This clonotype was seen a handful of times. The J gene is TRBJ1-1, the V gene TRBV30, with D uncertain. The CDR3 has 12 amino acids. Between the trimmed V and J ends, which lost 3 bases and 2 bases, there was a span of 7 bases. Germline V gives CDR1 GTSNPN, CDR2 SVGIG (reference sequence). Here the CDR3 reads CAWSPTNTEAFF. CDR3 nucleotides: TGTGCCTGGAGCCCCACTAACACTGAAGCTTTCTTT.

This clonotype has just a few counts. The chain employs TRBV11-2 and TRBJ2-2; D is perhaps TRBD2 (5 bases). Trimming took off 0 bases at V and 5 bases at J, with 10 bases between the two ends. Germline CDR1 is SGHAT and CDR2 is FQNNGV. The CDR3 contains 15 residues. The CDR3 DNA follows: TGTGCCAGCAGCTTAGATCGGGGTGGAACCGGGGAGCTGTTTTTT. Its translation: CASSLDRGGTGELFF.

The table lists this clonotype with a few counts. The rearrangement links TRBV2 to TRBJ2-5; D call uncertain. This CDR3 region has 12 residues. Trimming stripped 4 bases from V and 5 bases from J, with 8 bases between. Germline assignment: CDR1 SNHLY and CDR2 FYNNEI. For the CDR3, the DNA is TGTGCCAGCAGTGTCCGCCCGGAGACCCAGTACTTC. Protein product: CASSVRPETQYF.

This sequence joins TRBV7-2 and TRBJ2-7; D is uncertain. Germline CDR1 is SGHTA and CDR2 is FQGNSA. With 5 bases removed from V and 3 bases from J, the gap between germline ends came to 14 bases. The CDR3 spans 14 residues. CDR3 sequence reads: CASSQTGPYYEQYF. CDR3 in DNA: TGTGCCAGCAGCCAAACCGGGCCGTACTACGAGCAGTACTTC.

In this sample, this clonotype turned up a few times. The chain carries TRBV6-1 and TRBJ1-6; D possibly corresponds to TRBD1 (5 bases). The CDR3 has 12 amino acids. Between the trimmed V and J ends, which lost 6 bases and 10 bases, there was a span of 10 bases. Germline CDR1 is MNHNS and CDR2 is SASEGT. Here the CDR3 DNA reads TGTGCCAGCAGGGGACTGAGCTCACCCCTCCACTTT. Translation: CASRGLSSPLHF.